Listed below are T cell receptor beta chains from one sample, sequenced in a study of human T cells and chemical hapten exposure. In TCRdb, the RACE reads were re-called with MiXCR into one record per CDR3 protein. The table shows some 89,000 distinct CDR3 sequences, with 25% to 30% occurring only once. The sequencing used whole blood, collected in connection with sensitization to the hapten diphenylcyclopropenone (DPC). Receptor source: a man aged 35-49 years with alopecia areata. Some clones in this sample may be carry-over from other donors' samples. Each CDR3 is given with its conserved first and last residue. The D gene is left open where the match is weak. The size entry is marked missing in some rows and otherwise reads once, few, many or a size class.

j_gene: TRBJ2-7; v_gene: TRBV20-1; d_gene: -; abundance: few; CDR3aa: CSAPAQGTIGSGEQYF; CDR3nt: TGCAGTGCCCCCGCCCAGGGTACGATTGGCAGTGGCGAGCAGTACTTC
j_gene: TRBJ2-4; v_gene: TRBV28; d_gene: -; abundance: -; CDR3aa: CASSSGASAKNIQYF; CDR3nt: TGTGCCAGCAGTTCCGGGGCTTCGGCCAAAAACATTCAGTACTTC
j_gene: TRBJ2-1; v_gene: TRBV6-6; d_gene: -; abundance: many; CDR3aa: CASSYSAENNEQFF; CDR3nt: TGTGCCAGCAGTTACTCGGCAGAGAACAATGAGCAGTTCTTC
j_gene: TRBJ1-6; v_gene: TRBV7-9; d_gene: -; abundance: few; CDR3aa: CASSSNYNSPLHF; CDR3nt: TGTGCCAGCAGCTCGAACTATAATTCACCCCTCCACTTT
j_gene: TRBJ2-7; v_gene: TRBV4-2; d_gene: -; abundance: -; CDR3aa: CASSRVERTRRVYEQYF; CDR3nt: TGTGCCAGCAGCCGGGTAGAAAGGACCCGGAGGGTGTACGAGCAGTACTTC
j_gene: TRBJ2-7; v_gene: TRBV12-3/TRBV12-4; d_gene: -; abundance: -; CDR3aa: CASSFAPRGPYEQYF; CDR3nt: TGTGCCAGCAGTTTTGCCCCCAGGGGTCCCTACGAGCAGTACTTC
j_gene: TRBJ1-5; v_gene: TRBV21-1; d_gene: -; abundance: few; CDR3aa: CPKQSQGYNNQPQHF; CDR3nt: TGTCCAAAGCAGAGTCAGGGATATAACAATCAGCCCCAGCATTTT
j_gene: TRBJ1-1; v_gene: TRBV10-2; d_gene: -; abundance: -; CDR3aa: CASSGGFEAFF; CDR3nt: TGCGCCAGCTCCGGGGGGTTCGAAGCTTTCTTT
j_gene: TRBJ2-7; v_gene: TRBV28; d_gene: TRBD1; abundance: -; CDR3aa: CASKRTGGSYEQYF; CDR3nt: TGTGCCAGCAAGAGGACAGGGGGATCCTACGAGCAGTACTTC
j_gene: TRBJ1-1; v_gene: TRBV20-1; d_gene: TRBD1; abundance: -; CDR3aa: CSASRQGYTEAFF; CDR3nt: TGCAGTGCTAGCCGACAGGGGTACACTGAAGCTTTCTTT
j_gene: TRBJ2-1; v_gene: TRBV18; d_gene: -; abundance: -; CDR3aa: CASSLGTGENEQFF; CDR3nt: TGTGCCAGCTCACTAGGGACGGGGGAAAATGAGCAGTTCTTC
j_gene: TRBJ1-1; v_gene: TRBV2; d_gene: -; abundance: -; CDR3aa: CASSKWNTEAFF; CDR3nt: TGTGCCAGCAGTAAGTGGAACACTGAAGCTTTCTTT
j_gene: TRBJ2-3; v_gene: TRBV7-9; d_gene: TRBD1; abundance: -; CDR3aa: CASSVRQGAADTQYF; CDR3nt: TGTGCCAGCAGCGTACGACAGGGGGCGGCAGATACGCAGTATTTT
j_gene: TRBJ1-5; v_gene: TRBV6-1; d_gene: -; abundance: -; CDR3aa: CASSEWLGVGNQPQHF; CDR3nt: TGTGCCAGCAGTGAATGGTTGGGAGTCGGCAATCAGCCCCAGCATTTT
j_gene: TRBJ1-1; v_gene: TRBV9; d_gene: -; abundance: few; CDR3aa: CASSSLTGDTEAFF; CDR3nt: TGTGCCAGCAGCTCCTTGACGGGAGACACTGAAGCTTTCTTT
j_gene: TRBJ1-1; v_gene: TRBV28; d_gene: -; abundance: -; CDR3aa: CASSLIRGGEAFF; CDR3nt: TGTGCCAGCAGTTTAATCAGGGGTGGTGAAGCTTTCTTT
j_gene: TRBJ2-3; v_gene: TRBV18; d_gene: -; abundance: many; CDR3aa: CASSPGIAADTQYF; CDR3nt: TGTGCCAGCTCACCAGGGATAGCCGCAGATACGCAGTATTTT
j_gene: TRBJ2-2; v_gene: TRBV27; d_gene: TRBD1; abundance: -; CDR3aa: CASSRTGPGELFF; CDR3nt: TGTGCCAGCAGTAGGACAGGTCCGGGGGAGCTGTTTTTT
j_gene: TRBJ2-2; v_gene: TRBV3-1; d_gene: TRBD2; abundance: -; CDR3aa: CASSLISGRGAGELFF; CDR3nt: TGTGCCAGCAGCCTTATTAGCGGGAGAGGTGCCGGGGAGCTGTTTTTT
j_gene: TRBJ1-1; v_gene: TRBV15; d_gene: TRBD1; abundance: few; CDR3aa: CATSRDPGGYVLSANTEAFF; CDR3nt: TGTGCCACCAGCAGAGATCCAGGGGGCTACGTACTTTCCGCGAACACTGAAGCTTTCTTT
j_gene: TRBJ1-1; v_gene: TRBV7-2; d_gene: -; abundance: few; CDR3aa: CASSVDRKNTEAFF; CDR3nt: TGTGCCAGCAGCGTTGACAGGAAGAACACTGAAGCTTTCTTT
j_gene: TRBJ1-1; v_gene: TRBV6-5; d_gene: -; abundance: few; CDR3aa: CASSYSMVGAARTEAFF; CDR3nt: TGTGCCAGCAGTTACTCGATGGTCGGGGCGGCGAGGACTGAAGCTTTCTTT
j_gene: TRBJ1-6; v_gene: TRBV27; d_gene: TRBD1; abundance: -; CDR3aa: CASSPALPGQTYNSPLHF; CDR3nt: TGTGCCAGCAGTCCTGCTCTACCGGGACAGACCTATAATTCACCCCTCCACTTT
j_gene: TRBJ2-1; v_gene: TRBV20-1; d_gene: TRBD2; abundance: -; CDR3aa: CSARAVVAGVTNEQFF; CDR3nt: TGCAGTGCTAGGGCGGTGGTAGCGGGAGTTACCAATGAGCAGTTCTTC
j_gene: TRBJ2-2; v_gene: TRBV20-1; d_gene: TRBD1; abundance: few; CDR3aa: CSATSRDRDPGELFF; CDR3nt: TGCAGTGCTACCTCCCGGGACAGGGACCCCGGGGAGCTGTTTTTT
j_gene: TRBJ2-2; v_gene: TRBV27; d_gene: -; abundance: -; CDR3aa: CASSRSAGELFF; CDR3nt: TGTGCCAGCAGCAGAAGTGCAGGGGAGCTGTTTTTT
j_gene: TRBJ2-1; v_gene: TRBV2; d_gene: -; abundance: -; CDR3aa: CASSEQGLSYNEQFF; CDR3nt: TGTGCCAGCAGTGAACAGGGCCTCTCCTACAATGAGCAGTTCTTC
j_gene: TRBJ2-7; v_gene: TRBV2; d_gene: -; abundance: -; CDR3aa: CASSEPYEQYF; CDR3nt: TGTGCCAGCAGTGAGCCCTACGAGCAGTACTTC
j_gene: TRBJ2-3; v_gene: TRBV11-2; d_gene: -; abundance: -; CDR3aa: CASSTLGTQYF; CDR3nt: TGTGCCAGCAGCACTCTGGGTACGCAGTATTTT
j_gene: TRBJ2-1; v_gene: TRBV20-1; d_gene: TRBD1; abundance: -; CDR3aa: CSAADRVSSYNEQFF; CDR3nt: TGCAGTGCTGCGGACAGGGTAAGCTCCTACAATGAGCAGTTCTTC
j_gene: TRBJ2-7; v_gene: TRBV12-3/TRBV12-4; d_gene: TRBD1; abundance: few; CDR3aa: CASKPTGETSEQYF; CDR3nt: TGTGCCAGCAAACCGACAGGGGAAACGAGCGAGCAGTACTTC
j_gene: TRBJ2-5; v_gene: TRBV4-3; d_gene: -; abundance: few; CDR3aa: CASSQDLGEMETQYF; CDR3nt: TGCGCCAGCAGCCAAGATCTTGGGGAGATGGAGACCCAGTACTTC
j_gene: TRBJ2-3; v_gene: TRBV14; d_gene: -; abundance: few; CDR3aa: CASSRNPTTQYF; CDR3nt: TGTGCCAGCAGCCGCAACCCTACTACGCAGTATTTT
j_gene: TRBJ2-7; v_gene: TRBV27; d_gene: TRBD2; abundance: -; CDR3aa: CASKLSRELANYEQYF; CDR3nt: TGTGCCAGCAAACTATCGAGGGAACTAGCGAACTACGAGCAGTACTTC
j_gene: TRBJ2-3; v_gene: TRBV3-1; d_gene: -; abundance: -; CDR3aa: CASSPGGSQYF; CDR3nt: TGTGCCAGCAGCCCCGGGGGATCGCAGTATTTT
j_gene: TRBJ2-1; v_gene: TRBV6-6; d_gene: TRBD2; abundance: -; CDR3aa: CASSYSGIGNEQFF; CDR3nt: TGTGCCAGCAGTTATAGCGGGATCGGCAATGAGCAGTTCTTC
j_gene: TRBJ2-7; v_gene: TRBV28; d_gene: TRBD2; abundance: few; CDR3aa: CASSLGGYEQYF; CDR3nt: TGTGCCAGCAGTTTGGGGGGGTACGAGCAGTACTTC
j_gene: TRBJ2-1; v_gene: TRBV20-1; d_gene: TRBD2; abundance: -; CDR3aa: CSARSLRTSGTGEQFF; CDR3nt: TGCAGTGCTCGCAGCCTCCGGACTAGCGGAACGGGTGAGCAGTTCTTC
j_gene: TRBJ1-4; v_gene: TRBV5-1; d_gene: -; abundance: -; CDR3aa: CASSLEGQGKLFF; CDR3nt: TGCGCCAGCAGCTTGGAGGGGCAAGGAAAACTGTTTTTT
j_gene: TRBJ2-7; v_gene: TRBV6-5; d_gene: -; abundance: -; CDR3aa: CASSWGRRGHYEQYF; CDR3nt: TGTGCCAGCAGTTGGGGGCGGAGGGGGCATTACGAGCAGTACTTC
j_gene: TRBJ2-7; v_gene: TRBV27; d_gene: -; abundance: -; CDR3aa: CASSLTGASYEQYF; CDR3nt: TGTGCCAGCAGTTTAACGGGGGCCTCCTACGAGCAGTACTTC
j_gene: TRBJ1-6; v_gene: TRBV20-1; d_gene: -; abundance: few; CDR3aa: CSARVDRTNSPLHF; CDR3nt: TGCAGTGCTAGAGTCGACAGGACCAATTCACCCCTCCACTTT
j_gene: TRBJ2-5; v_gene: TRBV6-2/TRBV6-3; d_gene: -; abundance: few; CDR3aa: CASRPTGLLEETQYF; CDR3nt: TGTGCCAGCAGGCCGACGGGACTCCTAGAGGAGACCCAGTACTTC
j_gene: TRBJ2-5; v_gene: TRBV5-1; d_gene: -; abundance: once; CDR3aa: CASSLQREETQYF; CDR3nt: TGCGCCAGCAGCTTGCAGCGAGAAGAGACCCAGTACTTC
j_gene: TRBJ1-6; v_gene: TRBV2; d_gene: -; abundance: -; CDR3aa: CASTFARGSSYNSPLHF; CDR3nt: TGTGCCAGCACCTTCGCCCGGGGGAGCTCCTATAATTCACCCCTCCACTTT
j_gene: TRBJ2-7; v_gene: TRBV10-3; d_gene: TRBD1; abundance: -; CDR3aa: CAIRRQGESYEQYF; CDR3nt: TGTGCCATCAGAAGACAGGGGGAATCCTACGAGCAGTACTTC
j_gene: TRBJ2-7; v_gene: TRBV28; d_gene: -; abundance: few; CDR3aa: CASGIEQYF; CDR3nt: TGTGCCAGTGGGATCGAGCAGTACTTC
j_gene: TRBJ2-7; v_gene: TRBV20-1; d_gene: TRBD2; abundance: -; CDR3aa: CSALAGVYEQYF; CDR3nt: TGCAGTGCTTTAGCGGGAGTGTACGAGCAGTACTTC
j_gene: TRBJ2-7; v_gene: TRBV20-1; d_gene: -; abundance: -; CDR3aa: CSAEELLRSSYEQYF; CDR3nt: TGCAGTGCAGAGGAGCTTCTAAGGAGCTCCTACGAGCAGTACTTC
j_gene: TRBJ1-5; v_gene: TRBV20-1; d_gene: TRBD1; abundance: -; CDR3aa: CSAKPGGRSNQPQHF; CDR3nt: TGCAGTGCAAAACCAGGGGGCCGGAGCAATCAGCCCCAGCATTTT
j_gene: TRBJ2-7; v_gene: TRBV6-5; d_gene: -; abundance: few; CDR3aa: CASSYSRSGLVSYEQYF; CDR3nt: TGTGCCAGCAGTTACTCGAGATCGGGGTTGGTCTCCTACGAGCAGTACTTC